A selection of T cell receptor beta chains follows, all from one sample in a study of T cell responses to AZD1222 COVID-19 vaccine. Assay: immunoSEQ multiplex PCR; the TCRdb copy retains only in-frame clones and omits some. The data contain over 110,000 clones, around nine tenths of them singletons. The source material was peripheral blood, sampled 28 days after the second AZD1222 dose. The receptors here all came from an adult who received the AZD1222 COVID-19 vaccine. Each CDR3 is given without its conserved first and last residue. Clone size, where shown, is once, few, many, or a class for clones that have expanded.

ASSLAGQGNTGELF | TRBV5-1 | once
ASSYGEGADTEAF | TRBV6-6 | .
ASIQGSNSPLH | TRBV28 | .
ATHRENTGELF | TRBV19 | .
ASSRQGDTEAF | TRBV7-3 | .
ASSSNINTGELF | TRBV7-9 | .
ASSEAVDGPRGYT | TRBV6-1 | few
ATSRDLGYGYT | TRBV15 | .
ASTYGGDGYT | TRBV6-5 | .
ASSDGQLNTEAF | TRBV2 | .
ATSGAGGGTQY | TRBV24-1 | .
ASSLGTLTSDYGYT | TRBV11-2 | .
ASSLVKETSGNTIY | TRBV14 | .
ASNHYQGWETQY | TRBV6-6 | .
ASSQEGRVPEAF | TRBV4-2 | once
ASSQETSGGTDTQY | TRBV3-1/TRBV3-2 | .
SVEIDYPANEQF | TRBV29-1 | .
ASSLVTSQNTEAF | TRBV5-4 | .
ASSESRGATEPQH | TRBV25-1 | .
ASTDRGTEGYT | TRBV10-2 | .
ASSSDQYRILNEQF | TRBV5-6 | .
ASSGGNTEAF | TRBV6-4 | .
ASLPSDSGRSYNEQF | TRBV16 | .
ASSLGPDGTEAF | TRBV7-2 | many
ASSANPPGRQTYNSPLH | TRBV9 | .
ASSATGTGARLGNTEAF | TRBV5-6 | once
ASKTWRADSNQPQH | TRBV19 | .
ASSQDWDSVYQPQH | TRBV4-3 | once
ATSLSGSSYNEQF | TRBV24-1 | .
ASSPRAGALGYT | TRBV14 | .
ADALRGTEAF | TRBV19 | .
ASSYRGLTEAF | TRBV27 | .
ASSFSAPDRAYTGELF | TRBV13 | .
ASSPTGGNSPLH | TRBV3-1/TRBV3-2 | .
ASSPVGGRETQY | TRBV18 | .
ASSLSSFSYNSPLH | TRBV7-8 | .
ASSLGSGGNYGYT | TRBV27 | .
ASSLVGAGQPQH | TRBV5-5 | .
ASSIEREASEQF | TRBV19 | .
ASRGTAREKLF | TRBV2 | .
ASRAHASNQETQY | TRBV6-5 | .
ASSQQRGTVNTIY | TRBV6-2/TRBV6-3 | .
AISPTVDNTEAF | TRBV10-3 | few
ASSQGPGNTIY | TRBV3-1/TRBV3-2 | .
ASSLARLAGGRPDSYNEQF | TRBV4-3 | .
AISESKVELLSGYT | TRBV10-3 | .
ASSLLGHTTGELF | TRBV27 | .
ASSQGGVGQPQH | TRBV4-1 | .
ASSFLPGLATQETQY | TRBV5-1 | .